The next 28 T cell receptor beta chains were all read from a single sample in a study of T-cell reconstitution after alpha-beta-depleted transplantation in children. Preparation of the TCRbeta library used unique molecular identifiers. One entry per CDR3 protein, called by TCRdb with MiXCR from the PCR reads. The data show over 450,000 distinct CDR3 sequences, 10% seen once. The sample was PBMCs, taken before TCRalphabeta/CD19-depleted stem cell transplant. The source of these receptors is a child aged 2-15 years with inherited bone marrow failure, due to receive a stem cell transplant.

CDR3 sequence (DNA): TGCAGTGCTAGAGGGCGGGGCAGGGCGGAGACCCAGTACTTC. Its protein is CSARGRGRAETQYF. The chain employs TRBV20-1 and TRBJ2-5; TRBD2 is a possible D gene (6 bases). Looked up from germline, CDR1 is DFQATT and CDR2 is SNEGSKA (reference sequence). The length of the CDR3 is 14 residues. Trimming took 1 base from V and 5 from J, leaving 14 bases between them.

This clonotype was counted ten times or more. The genes are TRBV4-2 and TRBJ2-3; TRBD2 aligns across 11 bases. V gave up 1 base and J gave up 6 bases; unmatched junction bases: 9. Germline CDR1 and CDR2: LGHNA and YNFKEQ. This CDR3 contains 17 residues. The CDR3 DNA reads as TGTGCCAGCAGCCAAGTAAATAGCGGGAGGGGAGGGGATACGCAGTATTTT. Encoded protein: CASSQVNSGRGGDTQYF.

This clonotype was recorded at least ten times. This chain uses TRBV5-1 with TRBJ1-2; D remains ambiguous. This CDR3 contains 13 residues. Germline V gene sequence: CDR1 SGHRS, CDR2 YFSETQ. V lost 0 bases to trimming and J lost 7 bases, with 10 bases between them. CDR3 in amino acids: CASSLDLPPGYTF. As DNA, the CDR3 is TGCGCCAGCAGCTTGGATCTCCCCCCTGGCTACACCTTC.

This clonotype was picked up a small number of times. The chain links TRBV20-1 to TRBJ2-7, with 8 bases aligning to TRBD2. V was clipped by 3 bases and J by 2 bases; unmatched bases: 0. CDR1 is DFQATT, CDR2 SNEGSKA, per germline (reference sequence). This CDR3 region has 12 residues. This chain's CDR3 is CSASSGAYEQYF. CDR3 nucleotide sequence: TGCAGTGCTAGTAGCGGGGCCTACGAGCAGTACTTC.

The sample holds many counts of this clonotype. This chain uses TRBV7-2 with TRBJ2-1; unclear D gene. Germline lookup yields CDR1 SGHTA and CDR2 FQGNSA. V lost 5 bases, J lost 0 bases, and 11 bases lay in between. This CDR3 region has 15 residues. Here the CDR3 reads CASSPLGFSYNEQFF. The CDR3 nucleotides read TGTGCCAGCAGCCCTCTCGGGTTCTCCTACAATGAGCAGTTCTTC.

This clonotype was detected only once. The chain combines TRBV24-1 with TRBJ2-6; TRBD1 matches 8 bases. Trimming removed 3 bases from V and 3 bases from J; junction bases left unmatched: 6. Germline CDR1 and CDR2: KGHDR and SFDVKD. The CDR3 consists of 17 residues. This CDR3 reads CATSDEQGGGGANVLTF. CDR3 bases: TGTGCCACCAGTGATGAACAGGGGGGAGGTGGGGCCAACGTCCTGACTTTC.

This clonotype was detected ten times or more. This chain's CDR3 is CASSPTAQETQYF. DNA of the CDR3: TGTGCCAGCAGCCCAACAGCCCAAGAGACCCAGTACTTC. J is TRBJ2-5 and V is TRBV3-1; D remains unclear. CDR1 LGHDT and CDR2 YNNKEL come from the germline V gene (reference sequence). This CDR3 comprises 13 residues. Trimming stripped 4 bases from V and 1 base from J, with 7 bases between.

Turning to this clonotype: This clone may be a read error of a much larger clone one base away. The gene calls are TRBV6-5 and TRBJ2-7; D uncertain. The V gene's germline CDR1 is MNHEY and CDR2 SVGAGI. This CDR3 comprises 15 residues. The CDR3 nucleotides are TGTGCCAGCAGTTACTCTCTTTCGCATCCCTACGAGCACTACTTC. Translated, it gives CASSYSLSHPYEHYF.

This clonotype appeared once. It may be a read error: a sequence one base away is much more abundant. The CDR3 ends on some other residue instead of the conserved phenylalanine or tryptophan, so this is likely a read error. The chain is built from TRBV11-2 and TRBJ1-1, with 9 bases aligning to TRBD1. Trimming removed 5 bases from V and 6 bases from J; junction bases left unmatched: 10. Per germline, CDR1 SGHAT and CDR2 FQNNGV. There are 15 residues in the CDR3. The CDR3, as DNA: TGTGCCAGCAGCACATGGACAGGGGTTAATCCTGAAGCTTTCCTT. Translated: CASSTWTGVNPEAFL.

Of note for this clonotype: A much more abundant neighbour one base away suggests this may be a read error. The chain joins TRBV5-1 to TRBJ1-2; perhaps TRBD1 as D (5 bases). The CDR3 consists of 15 residues. Germline V lookup: CDR1 SGHRS, CDR2 YFSETQ. The CDR3 DNA follows: TGCGCCAGCAGCTTCCTTCCGACAGAACCCTATGGCTACCCCTTC. Its protein product is CASSFLPTEPYGYPF.

The rearrangement links TRBV20-1 to TRBJ2-7, with 8 bases fitting TRBD1. After removal of 3 bases from V and 5 bases from J, the junction contained 9 bases not matched to a gene. Germline-derived CDR1 and CDR2 are DFQATT and SNEGSKA (reference sequence). The CDR3 is made up of 14 amino acids. The CDR3 spells CSARAGGALDEQYF. The CDR3 DNA is TGCAGTGCTAGGGCAGGGGGCGCCCTCGACGAGCAGTACTTC.

This clonotype was found many times. The rearrangement joins TRBV27 to TRBJ2-5, with 7 bases matching TRBD2. CDR3 length: 14 residues. V was pared by 3 bases and J by 7 bases, with 8 bases of the junction left unmatched. Per germline, CDR1 MNHEY and CDR2 SMNVEV (reference sequence). CDR3 in DNA: TGTGCCAGCAGTTTTCGAGTTCCGGGGGGGACCCAGTACTTC. Encoded protein: CASSFRVPGGTQYF.

This clonotype showed up many times. This chain joins TRBV7-9 and TRBJ2-5; 8 positions agree with TRBD2. Germline-derived CDR1 and CDR2 are SEHNR and FQNEAQ (reference sequence). The CDR3 is 15 residues long. V was clipped by 0 bases and J by 5 bases; unmatched bases: 5. In nucleotides, the CDR3 is TGTGCCAGCAGCTTAGCCGGGAGGGCCCTTGAGACCCAGTACTTC. It specifies CASSLAGRALETQYF.

This clonotype was observed at least ten times. The chain uses TRBV5-6 and TRBJ1-1, with D perhaps matching TRBD1 (5 bases). The CDR3 contains 14 residues. The V end was cut by 4 bases, the J end by 4 bases, with 14 bases between. The germline V gene has CDR1 SGHDT and CDR2 YYEEEE. The CDR3 DNA reads as TGTGCCAGCAGCCCGCGACAGCGACTCACTGAAGCTTTCTTT. Amino acid sequence: CASSPRQRLTEAFF.

This clonotype was found many times. The chain couples TRBV9 to TRBJ1-1; D might be TRBD1 (5 bases). Germline-derived CDR1 and CDR2 are SGDLS and YYNGEE. The CDR3 has 14 amino acids. Trimming shortened V by 3 bases and J by 1 base, and 10 bases separated the two germline ends. CDR3 sequence (DNA): TGTGCCAGCAGCGGTTTGGGGACGAACACTGAAGCTTTCTTT. Protein product: CASSGLGTNTEAFF.

This rearrangement joins TRBV12-3 or TRBV12-4 to TRBJ2-2; D is possibly TRBD1 (6 bases). The length of the CDR3 is 15 residues. V lost 3 bases and J lost 2, with 10 bases in between. DNA for the CDR3: TGTGCCAGCAGTTTCCGGGACAAAAACACCGGGGAGCTGTTTTTT. This gives the protein CASSFRDKNTGELFF.

The chain couples TRBV20-1 to TRBJ2-7; tentatively, D is TRBD1 (5 bases). Germline V gives CDR1 DFQATT, CDR2 SNEGSKA (reference sequence). This CDR3 has 14 amino acids. V dropped 1 base and J dropped 3 bases, with 13 bases sitting between them. Written as DNA, the CDR3 is TGCAGTGCTAGAGGGTCAGGGCCCATCTACGAGCAGTACTTC. Its translation: CSARGSGPIYEQYF.

This clonotype has ten or more counts. The chain couples TRBV10-3 to TRBJ1-2, with D perhaps matching TRBD1 (5 bases). CDR3 length equals 15 residues. Germline V gene sequence: CDR1 ENHRY, CDR2 SYGVKD. Trimming pared 3 bases from V and 8 bases from J, leaving 19 bases between. CDR3 nucleotide sequence: TGTGCCATCAGTGACCCTGGGGACCCCTTTAGAGGCTACACCTTC. This codes for CAISDPGDPFRGYTF.

This clonotype was found a few times. This chain links TRBV12-3 or TRBV12-4 with TRBJ2-1; 9 bases match TRBD1. The J segment lost 4 bases and the V segment lost 10 bases, leaving 5 bases of the junction unmatched. The CDR3 consists of 13 residues. CDR3 DNA sequence: TGTGCCACACAGGGGGCAATATACAATGAGCAGTTCTTC. Its translation is CATQGAIYNEQFF.

This clonotype was found a few times. CDR3 nucleotides: TGTGCCAGCAGCCATGGACGCCAAGGCCAGCCCCAGCATTTT. This codes for CASSHGRQGQPQHF. The chain combines TRBV12-3 or TRBV12-4 with TRBJ1-5; D gene unclear. The germline V and J ends were trimmed by 6 bases and 7 bases, with 16 bases remaining between them. The CDR3 has 14 amino acids.

The genes are TRBV9 and TRBJ2-7; possibly TRBD2 for D (6 bases). This CDR3 has 15 amino acids. CDR1 SGDLS and CDR2 YYNGEE come from the germline V gene. Trimming left V 2 bases short and J 2 bases short, with 14 bases between. The CDR3 is CASSVSGSGAYEQYF. In nucleotides, the CDR3 is TGTGCCAGCAGCGTCTCCGGGAGTGGGGCCTACGAGCAGTACTTC.

The sample holds many counts of this clonotype. The chain combines TRBV20-1 with TRBJ2-7; TRBD2 aligns across 8 bases. Trimming cost V 5 bases and J 1 base; bases outside gene matches: 7. The CDR3 extends over 14 amino acids. From germline, CDR1 is DFQATT and CDR2 SNEGSKA (reference sequence). The CDR3 bases are TGCAGTGCTTCAAGGACTAGCAGATCCTACGAGCAGTACTTC. Residues: CSASRTSRSYEQYF.

Notes on this clonotype: This may come from a read error, since a much larger clone is one base off. The rearrangement uses TRBV6-1 and TRBJ2-2, with a possible D match to TRBD2 (5 bases). Per germline, CDR1 MNHNS and CDR2 SASEGT. There are 16 residues in the CDR3. For the CDR3, the DNA is TGTGCCAGCAGTGAATTAAGCGGAGTTAACACCGGGGAGCCGTTTTTT. Amino acids: CASSELSGVNTGEPFF.

This clonotype came up many times. The J gene is TRBJ2-7, the V gene TRBV28; maybe TRBD1 (5 bases). CDR1 and CDR2 from the germline V gene are MDHEN and SYDVKM. Between the trimmed V and J ends, which lost 9 bases and 0 bases, there was a span of 15 bases. This CDR3 region has 14 residues. Here the CDR3 reads CASNIDSSSYEQYF. The CDR3 DNA reads as TGTGCCAGTAATATCGACAGTAGCTCCTACGAGCAGTACTTC. The full variable domain, with the rest looked up from reference TRBV28 and TRBJ2-7, is DVKVTQSSRYLVKRTGEKVFLECVQDMDHENMFWYRQDPGLGLRLIYFSYDVKMKEKGDIPEGYSVSREKKERFSLILESASTNQTSMYLCASNIDSSSYEQYFGPGTRLTVT.

This clonotype occurred many times. J is TRBJ1-5 and V is TRBV12-3 or TRBV12-4; perhaps TRBD1 as D (5 bases). V lost 6 bases, J lost 0 bases, and 12 bases lay in between. The CDR3 runs 15 residues. The DNA for the CDR3 is TGTGCCAGCAGATCGGGACTTTATAGCAATCAGCCCCAGCATTTT. Protein: CASRSGLYSNQPQHF.

The chain combines TRBV11-2 with TRBJ2-1, with 7 nucleotides matching TRBD2. V lost 2 bases to trimming and J lost 8 bases; unmatched junction nucleotides: 9. The CDR3 is made up of 15 amino acids. CDR1 and CDR2 from the germline V gene are SGHAT and FQNNGV. The CDR3 loop is CASSLTGGRVHEQFF. In nucleotides, the CDR3 is TGTGCCAGCAGCTTAACAGGCGGGAGAGTCCATGAGCAGTTCTTC.

For this clonotype: Since a much larger clone is just one base distant, this may be a read error. V gene TRBV5-1 combines with J gene TRBJ2-7; D may be TRBD2 (6 bases). The CDR3 has 12 amino acids. Germline loops: CDR1 SGHRS, CDR2 YFSETQ. Trimming stripped 1 base from V and 9 bases from J, with 11 bases between. CDR3 amino acids: CASSLSGAGQYF. The CDR3, as DNA: TGCGCCAGCAGCTTGTCGGGAGCTGGGCAGTACTTC.

This clonotype was observed many times. The CDR3 is CASSQLLWGEQYF. DNA of the CDR3: TGCGCCAGCAGCCAACTCCTGTGGGGGGAGCAGTACTTC. The chain combines TRBV4-3 with TRBJ2-7; perhaps D is TRBD1 or TRBD2 (5 bases each). This CDR3 has 13 residues. V lost 2 bases and J 7 bases, leaving 12 bases between the germline ends. CDR1 is LGHNA and CDR2 is YSLEER in the germline V gene.